This T cell receptor (beta chain) was observed in a study of cytomegalovirus exposure and HLA in healthy donors. Study-level findings and limits: Cytomegalovirus status, reportedly, was diagnosed with high specificity and sensitivity by the classifier. The number of N-insertions in an Asian-associated ancestry cluster was reportedly below the approximately 600-donor mean in a later analysis.

Amplification used 60 Vbeta primers and 13 Jbeta primers. Source study methods: An analysis that came later counted tens of millions of unique TCR beta chains, approximately 10 million shared. Assay used: immunoSEQ multiplex PCR; TCRdb lists only in-frame clones, some missing. That table is the source of V, J and clone size, and D and trimming were worked out from the DNA. The repertoire consists of some 190,000 clones, with over 70% occurring once and the leading ten covering 1.3%. The CDR3 covers 14 residues. Per germline, CDR1 MGHDK and CDR2 SYGVNS. Germline trimming cut 6 bases from V and 7 bases from J; bases unmatched to any gene: 5. This clone was detected once. The antigen remains unidentified.

Material for sequencing was PBMCs. The source of this sequence is a man aged 30 to 45 in good health and CMV-seronegative. J is TRBJ1-4 and V is TRBV25-1; 10 bases align to TRBD1. CDR3 amino acids: CASRDRGWGEKLFF. The CDR3 nucleotides are TGTGCCAGCAGGGACAGGGGGTGGGGTGAAAAACTGTTTTTT.